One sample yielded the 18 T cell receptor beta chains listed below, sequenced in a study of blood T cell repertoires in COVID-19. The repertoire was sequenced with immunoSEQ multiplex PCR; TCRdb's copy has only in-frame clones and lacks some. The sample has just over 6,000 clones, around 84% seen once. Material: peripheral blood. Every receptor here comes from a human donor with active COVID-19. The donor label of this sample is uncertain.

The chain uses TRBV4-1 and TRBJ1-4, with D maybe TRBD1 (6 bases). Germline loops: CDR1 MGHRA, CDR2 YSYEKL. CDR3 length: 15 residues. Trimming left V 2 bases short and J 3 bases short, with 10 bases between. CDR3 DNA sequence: TGCGCCAGCAGCCAAACAGGGCAGTCTAATGAAAAACTGTTTTTT. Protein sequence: CASSQTGQSNEKLFF.

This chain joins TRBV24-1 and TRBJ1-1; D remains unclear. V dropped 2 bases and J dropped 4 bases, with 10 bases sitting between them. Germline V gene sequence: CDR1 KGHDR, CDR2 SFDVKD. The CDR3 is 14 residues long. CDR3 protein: CATSDSGEGTEAFF. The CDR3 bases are TGTGCCACCAGTGATTCGGGAGAAGGCACTGAAGCTTTCTTT.

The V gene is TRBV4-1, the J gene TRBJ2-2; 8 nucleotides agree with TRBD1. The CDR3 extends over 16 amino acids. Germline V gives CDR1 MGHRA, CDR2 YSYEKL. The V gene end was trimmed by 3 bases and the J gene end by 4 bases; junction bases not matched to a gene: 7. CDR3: CASSQRTGLTTGELFF. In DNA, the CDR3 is TGCGCCAGCAGCCAGAGGACAGGGCTCACCACCGGGGAGCTGTTTTTT.

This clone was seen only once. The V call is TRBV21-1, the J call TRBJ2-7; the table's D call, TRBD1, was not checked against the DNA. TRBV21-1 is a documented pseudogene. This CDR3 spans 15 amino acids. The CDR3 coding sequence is TGTGCCAGCAGCGCCGGGACAGGGAAGGTCTACGAGCAGTACGTC. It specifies CASSAGTGKVYEQYV.

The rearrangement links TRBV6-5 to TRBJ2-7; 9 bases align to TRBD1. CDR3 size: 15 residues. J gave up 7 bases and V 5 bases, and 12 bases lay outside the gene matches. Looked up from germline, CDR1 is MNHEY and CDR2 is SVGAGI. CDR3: CASSNPGTGHWEQYF. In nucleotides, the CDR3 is TGTGCCAGCAGTAATCCCGGGACAGGGCACTGGGAGCAGTACTTC.

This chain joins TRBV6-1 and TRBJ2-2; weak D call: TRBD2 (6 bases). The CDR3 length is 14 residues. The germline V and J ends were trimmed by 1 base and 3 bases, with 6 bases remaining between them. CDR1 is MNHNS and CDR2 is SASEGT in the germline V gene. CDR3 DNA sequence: TGTGCCAGCAGTGAAGGGGGGGACACCGGGGAGCTGTTTTTT. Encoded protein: CASSEGGDTGELFF.

The CDR3 loop is CASNRDSYNEQFF. For the CDR3, the DNA is TGTGCCAGCAACCGGGACTCCTACAATGAGCAGTTCTTC. This chain joins TRBV9 and TRBJ2-1; possibly TRBD2 for D (5 bases). The CDR3 is 13 amino acids. Trimming removed 6 bases at V and 0 bases at J, with 7 bases between. Germline V gene lookup returns CDR1 SGDLS and CDR2 YYNGEE.

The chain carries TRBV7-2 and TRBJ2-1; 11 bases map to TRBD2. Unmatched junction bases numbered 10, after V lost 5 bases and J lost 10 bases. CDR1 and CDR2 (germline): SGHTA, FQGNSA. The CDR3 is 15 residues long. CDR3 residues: CASSRGLAELGEQFF. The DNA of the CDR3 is TGTGCCAGCAGCCGGGGACTAGCGGAACTCGGAGAGCAGTTCTTC.

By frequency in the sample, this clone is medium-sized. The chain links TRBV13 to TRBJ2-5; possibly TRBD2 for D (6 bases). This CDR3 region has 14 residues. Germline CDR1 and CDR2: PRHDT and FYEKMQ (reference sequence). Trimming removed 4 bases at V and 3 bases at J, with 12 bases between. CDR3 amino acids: CASSYSGEEETQYF. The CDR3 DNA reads TGTGCCAGCAGCTACTCGGGGGAGGAAGAGACCCAGTACTTC.

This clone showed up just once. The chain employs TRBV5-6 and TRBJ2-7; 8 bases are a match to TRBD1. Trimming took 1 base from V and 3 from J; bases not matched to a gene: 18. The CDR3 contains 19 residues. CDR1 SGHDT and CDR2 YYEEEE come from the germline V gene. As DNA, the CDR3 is TGTGCCAGCAGCTTGAAATGGATTAGTGGGACGGGACAGGACTACGAGCAGTACGTC. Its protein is CASSLKWISGTGQDYEQYV.

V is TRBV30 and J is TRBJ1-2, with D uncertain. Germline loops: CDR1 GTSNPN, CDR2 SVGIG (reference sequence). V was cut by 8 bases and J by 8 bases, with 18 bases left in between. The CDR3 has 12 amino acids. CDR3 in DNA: TGTGCCCAGCTGTTACCTTCGGGGGGCTACACCTTC. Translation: CAQLLPSGGYTF.

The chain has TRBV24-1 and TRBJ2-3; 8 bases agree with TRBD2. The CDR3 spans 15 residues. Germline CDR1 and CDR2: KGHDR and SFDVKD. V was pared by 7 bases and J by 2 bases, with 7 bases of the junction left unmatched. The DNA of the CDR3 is TGTGCCACCAGGGACCTAGCGGGCGACACAGATACGCAGTATTTT. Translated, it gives CATRDLAGDTDTQYF.

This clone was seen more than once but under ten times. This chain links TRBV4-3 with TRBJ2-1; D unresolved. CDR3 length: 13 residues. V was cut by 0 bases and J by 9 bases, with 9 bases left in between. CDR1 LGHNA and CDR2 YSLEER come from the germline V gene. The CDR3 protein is CASSQDSASEQFF. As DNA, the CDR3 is TGCGCCAGCAGCCAAGACAGCGCTTCTGAGCAGTTCTTC.

CDR3 coding DNA: TGTGCCATCAGTGAAGGTTTAGCGGGAGGTGAGACCCAGTACTTC. It translates to CAISEGLAGGETQYF. The rearrangement uses TRBV10-3 and TRBJ2-5; 10 bases fit TRBD2. The V gene end was trimmed by 3 bases and the J gene end by 5 bases; junction bases not matched to a gene: 6. Germline V gives CDR1 ENHRY, CDR2 SYGVKD. This CDR3 is 15 amino acids long.

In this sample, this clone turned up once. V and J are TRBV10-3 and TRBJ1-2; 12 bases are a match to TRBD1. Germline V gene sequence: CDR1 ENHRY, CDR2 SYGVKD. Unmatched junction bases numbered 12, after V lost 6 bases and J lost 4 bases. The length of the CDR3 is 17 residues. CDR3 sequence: CAIRYTGTGGVSYGYTF. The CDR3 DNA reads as TGTGCCATCAGGTACACCGGGACAGGGGGCGTTAGCTATGGCTACACCTTC.

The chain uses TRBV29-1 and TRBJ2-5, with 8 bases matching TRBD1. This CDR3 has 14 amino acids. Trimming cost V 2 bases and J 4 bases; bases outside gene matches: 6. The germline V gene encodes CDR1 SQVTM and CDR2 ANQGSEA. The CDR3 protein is CSVEWTGFPETQYF. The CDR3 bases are TGCAGCGTTGAATGGACAGGGTTCCCAGAGACCCAGTACTTC.

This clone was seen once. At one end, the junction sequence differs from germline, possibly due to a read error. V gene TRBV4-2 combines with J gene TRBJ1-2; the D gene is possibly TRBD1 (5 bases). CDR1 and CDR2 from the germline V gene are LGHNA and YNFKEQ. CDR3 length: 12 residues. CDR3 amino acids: CASSQAGRGLSF. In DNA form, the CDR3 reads TGTGCCAGCAGCCAAGCCGGTAGGGGTCTATCTTTC.

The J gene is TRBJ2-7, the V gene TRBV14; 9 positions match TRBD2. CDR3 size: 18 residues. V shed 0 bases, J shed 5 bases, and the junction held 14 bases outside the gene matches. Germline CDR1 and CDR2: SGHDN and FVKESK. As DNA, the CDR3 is TGTGCCAGCAGCCAAGAATTACCCGGTAGCGGGAGTTCCCACGAGCAGTACGTC. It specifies CASSQELPGSGSSHEQYV.